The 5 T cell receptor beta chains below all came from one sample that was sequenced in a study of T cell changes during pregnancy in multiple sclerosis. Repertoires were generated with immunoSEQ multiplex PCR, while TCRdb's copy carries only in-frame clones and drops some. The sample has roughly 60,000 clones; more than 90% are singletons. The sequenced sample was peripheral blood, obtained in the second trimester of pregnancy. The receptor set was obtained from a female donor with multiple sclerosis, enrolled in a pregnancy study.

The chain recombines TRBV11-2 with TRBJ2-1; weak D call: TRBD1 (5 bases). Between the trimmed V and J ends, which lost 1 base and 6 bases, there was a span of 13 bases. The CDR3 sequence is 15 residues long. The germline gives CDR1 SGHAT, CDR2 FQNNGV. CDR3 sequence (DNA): TGTGCCAGCAGCTTAGGCCAGGGATTACTCAATGAGCAGTTCTTC. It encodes CASSLGQGLLNEQFF.

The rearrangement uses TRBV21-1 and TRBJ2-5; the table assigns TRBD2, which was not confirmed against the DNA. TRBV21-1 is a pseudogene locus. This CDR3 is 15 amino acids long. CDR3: CASSKRGRASETQYF. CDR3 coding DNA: TGTGCCAGCAGCAAACGGGGGAGGGCCTCAGAGACCCAGTACTTC.

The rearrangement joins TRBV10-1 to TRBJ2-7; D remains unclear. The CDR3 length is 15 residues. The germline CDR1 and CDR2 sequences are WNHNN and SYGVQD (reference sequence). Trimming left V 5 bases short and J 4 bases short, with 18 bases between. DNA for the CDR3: TGCGCCAGCAGTCCGAACAACGACTGGCCGTACGAGCAGTACTTC. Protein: CASSPNNDWPYEQYF.

CDR3 sequence: CASSPPGVAYNEQFF. CDR3 bases: TGTGCCAGCTCACCTCCGGGAGTTGCCTACAATGAGCAGTTCTTC. The V gene is TRBV18, the J gene TRBJ2-1; possibly TRBD2 for D (6 bases). This CDR3 has 15 residues. V dropped 3 bases and J dropped 2 bases, with 11 bases sitting between them. Germline lookup yields CDR1 KGHSH and CDR2 LQKENI.

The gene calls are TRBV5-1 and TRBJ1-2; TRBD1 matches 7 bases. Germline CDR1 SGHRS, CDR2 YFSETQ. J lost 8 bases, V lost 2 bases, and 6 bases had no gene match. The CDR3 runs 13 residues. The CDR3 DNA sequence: TGCGCCAGCAGCTTAGGGGGCACAGAGGGCTACACCTTC. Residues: CASSLGGTEGYTF.